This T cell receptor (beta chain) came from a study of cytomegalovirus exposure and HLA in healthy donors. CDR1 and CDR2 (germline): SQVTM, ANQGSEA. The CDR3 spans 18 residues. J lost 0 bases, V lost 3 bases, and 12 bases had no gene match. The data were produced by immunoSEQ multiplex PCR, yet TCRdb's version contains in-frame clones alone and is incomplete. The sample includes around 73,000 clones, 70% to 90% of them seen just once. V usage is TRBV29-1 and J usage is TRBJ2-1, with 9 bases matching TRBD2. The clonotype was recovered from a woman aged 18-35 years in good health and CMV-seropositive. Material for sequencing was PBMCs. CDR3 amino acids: CSVDGEWASGNSYNEQFF. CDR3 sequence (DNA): TGCAGCGTTGATGGGGAGTGGGCTAGCGGGAACTCCTACAATGAGCAGTTCTTC.